This is a list of T cell receptor beta chains from one sample in a study of technical replicates of blood from several donors. Assay used: immunoSEQ multiplex PCR; TCRdb lists only in-frame clones, some missing. The top ten clones hold 0.2% to 0.3% of a sample with fewer than 95,000 clones, 94% of them seen once. The specimen was T cells isolated from PBMCs. The receptors were sampled from a human donor in good health. Both conserved end residues are part of each CDR3. The D gene is left open where the match is weak. Not all rows give a size; the values are once, few, many and, for expanded clones, a class.

d_gene,v_gene,j_gene,abundance,CDR3nt,CDR3aa
-,TRBV4-1,TRBJ1-6,-,TGCGCCAGCAGCCAAGGACAGTTTTATAATTCACCCCTCCACTTT,CASSQGQFYNSPLHF
TRBD1,TRBV23-1,TRBJ1-1,-,TGCGCCAGCCGTGGATACAGGGGATGCACTGAAGCTTTCTTT,CASRGYRGCTEAFF
-,TRBV30,TRBJ1-1,-,TGTGCCTGGAGTACTATACTGAACACTGAAGCTTTCTTT,CAWSTILNTEAFF
-,TRBV9,TRBJ2-7,-,TGTGCCAGCTCTCGGACTATCTACGAGCAGTACTTC,CASSRTIYEQYF
-,TRBV10-3,TRBJ2-7,-,TGTGCCATCAGTGGGGCTGGAACCTCCTACGAGCAGTACTTC,CAISGAGTSYEQYF
TRBD2,TRBV4-1,TRBJ2-7,-,TGCGCCAGCAGCCAAGAGATCGAGCTTCTAGCGGGATCCTACGAGCAGTACTTC,CASSQEIELLAGSYEQYF
-,TRBV5-4,TRBJ2-5,-,TGTGCCAGCAGCCCGCGAGGGCCCGAAGAGACCCAGTACTTC,CASSPRGPEETQYF
-,TRBV4-1,TRBJ2-3,-,TGCGCCAGCAGCCGGCAGGGATTAACAGATACGCAGTATTTT,CASSRQGLTDTQYF
TRBD1,TRBV29-1,TRBJ2-1,-,TGCAGCGTTGTGGTTTGGGACAGGGTGTACAATGAGCAGTTCTTC,CSVVVWDRVYNEQFF
TRBD1,TRBV2,TRBJ1-4,-,TGTGCCAGCATCAAGACAGGGGCCGGAGAACAACTGTTTTTT,CASIKTGAGEQLFF
TRBD2,TRBV30,TRBJ2-7,-,TGTGCCTGGAGTGTCGGGCTGAGCGGGGCCTACGAGCAGTACTTC,CAWSVGLSGAYEQYF
-,TRBV19,TRBJ2-7,once,TGTGCCAGTAGTATTGTCCGGGGCGAGCAGTACTTC,CASSIVRGEQYF
-,TRBV5-4,TRBJ2-3,-,TGTGCCAGCAGCCCTAGAGGAGCAGGGGTGACAGATACGCAGTATTTT,CASSPRGAGVTDTQYF
-,TRBV6-6,TRBJ1-5,once,TGTGCCAGCAGTTACTCGACAGATAGCAATCAGCCCCAGCATTTT,CASSYSTDSNQPQHF
TRBD1,TRBV6-5,TRBJ1-2,-,TGTGCCAGCAGTGCCAGGGGGCATGGCTACACCTTC,CASSARGHGYTF
TRBD1,TRBV6-4,TRBJ2-1,-,TGTGCCAGCAGTGACTACTTGGACAGGGGCAAAAATGAGCAGTTCTTC,CASSDYLDRGKNEQFF
TRBD1,TRBV5-6,TRBJ1-5,-,TGTGCCAGCAGCAGGGGGACAGCCGAGTCGAATCAGCCCCAGCATTTT,CASSRGTAESNQPQHF
-,TRBV5-1,TRBJ1-4,-,TGCGCCAGCAGCTACCGGGGGGCGCTAGGCGGGAATGAAAAACTGTTTTTT,CASSYRGALGGNEKLFF
TRBD1,TRBV5-4,TRBJ1-2,-,TGTGCCAGCAGCTTGGTGGACAGGGGGAATGGCTACACCTTC,CASSLVDRGNGYTF
TRBD1,TRBV7-2,TRBJ1-4,-,TGTGCCAGCAGCGCCTTCAGGGGGGAAAAACTGTTTTTT,CASSAFRGEKLFF
TRBD2,TRBV5-1,TRBJ2-2,-,TGCGCCAGCAGCTTGTCTAGCGGGGGGGCTTCGAACACCGGGGAGCTGTTTTTT,CASSLSSGGASNTGELFF
-,TRBV4-2,TRBJ2-7,-,TGTGCCAGCAGCCCCGGTGCGGCCGGTACCTACGAGCAGTACTTC,CASSPGAAGTYEQYF
-,TRBV30,TRBJ1-1,few,TGTGCCTGGAGTGTAAGAGACAGGATAATGGCGAACACTGAAGCTTTCTTT,CAWSVRDRIMANTEAFF
-,TRBV7-9,TRBJ1-2,-,TGTGCCAGCAGTACAGGCAACTATGGCTACACCTTC,CASSTGNYGYTF
TRBD2,TRBV11-3,TRBJ2-7,-,TGTGCCAGCAGCCCACGGGGGGGCCGCTACGAGCAGTACTTC,CASSPRGGRYEQYF
TRBD1,TRBV10-3,TRBJ2-7,-,TGTGCCATCAGTGAGTCCCGGGACAGGGTCCACGAGCAGTACTTC,CAISESRDRVHEQYF
-,TRBV7-7,TRBJ2-3,-,TGTGCCAGCAGCTTAGAAGGGGCCGTTGGTACGCAGTATTTT,CASSLEGAVGTQYF
-,TRBV7-2,TRBJ2-7,-,TGTGCCAGCAGCCCGTCCGGGGGAAGAACCTACGAGCAGTACTTC,CASSPSGGRTYEQYF
-,TRBV28,TRBJ2-2,few,TGTGCCAGCAGTTTACAGGGACAGGAGCTGTTTTTT,CASSLQGQELFF
-,TRBV29-1,TRBJ2-7,-,TGCAGCGTAGACCGACAGGACCTCCCGGACGAGCAGTACTTC,CSVDRQDLPDEQYF
-,TRBV27,TRBJ2-3,-,TGTGCCAGCAGTTTAATTGGGGGCATCGCAGATACGCAGTATTTT,CASSLIGGIADTQYF
-,TRBV2,TRBJ2-3,-,TGTGCCAGCAGTGCATACAGGGCCATCACAGATACGCAGTATTTT,CASSAYRAITDTQYF
-,TRBV27,TRBJ2-7,-,TGTGCCAGCAGTTTAAGATTTGGAGGGGTTTACGAGCAGTACTTC,CASSLRFGGVYEQYF
-,TRBV2,TRBJ1-5,-,TGTGCCAGCAGTGTTTCTGTGAATCAGCCCCAGCATTTT,CASSVSVNQPQHF
-,TRBV10-2,TRBJ1-2,few,TGCGCCAGCAGTAGCGGCAGGGGTTACGGCGGCTACACCTTC,CASSSGRGYGGYTF
-,TRBV7-3,TRBJ1-1,-,TGTGCCAGCAGCGCAGGCATGGGCATGAACACTGAAGCTTTCTTT,CASSAGMGMNTEAFF
-,TRBV9,TRBJ1-2,-,TGTGCCAGCAGCGTTGGACAGTTTCGCTATGGCTACACCTTC,CASSVGQFRYGYTF
-,TRBV18,TRBJ1-1,-,TGTGCCAGCTTAGACACCCACCTCATGAACACTGAAGCTTTCTTT,CASLDTHLMNTEAFF
-,TRBV28,TRBJ2-5,-,TGTGCCAGCAGTTTAACTCTCCTACTCCGAGGGCAAGAGACCCAGTACTTC,CASSLTLLLRGQETQYF
-,TRBV5-1,TRBJ2-1,-,TGCGCCAGTATGCCGAGCCTTCTCAATGAGCAGTTCTTC,CASMPSLLNEQFF
-,TRBV27,TRBJ2-5,-,TGTGCCAGCAGTTTATGGCATGGCAGGCTAGAGACCCAGTACTTC,CASSLWHGRLETQYF
-,TRBV5-6,TRBJ2-5,once,TGTGCCAGCAGCAGATCCGGGACATACCAAGAGACCCAGTACTTC,CASSRSGTYQETQYF
-,TRBV7-9,TRBJ1-2,once,TGTGCCAGCAGCTTAGCGGGGGGGTCCTATGGCTACACCTTC,CASSLAGGSYGYTF
TRBD1,TRBV30,TRBJ1-2,once,TGTGCCTGGAGTGTAGGAGGGGGCGTCCGCGGCTACACCTTC,CAWSVGGGVRGYTF
TRBD1,TRBV2,TRBJ1-2,once,TGTGCCAGCAGGTCGGGACAGGGGCCTCAGGGCTACACCTTC,CASRSGQGPQGYTF
TRBD1,TRBV19,TRBJ2-2,-,TGTGCCAGTAGTACAATGGGAAGGACAGGGGACGGGGAGCTGTTTTTT,CASSTMGRTGDGELFF